Listed below are T cell receptor beta chains from one sample, sequenced in a study of Ad26.COV2.S vaccination and SARS-CoV-2 variants. Generated by immunoSEQ multiplex PCR, the TCRdb table keeps only in-frame clones and is missing some. Here the sample spans some 480,000 clones, around 88% being singletons. The source was peripheral blood, collected in a trial of Ad26.COV2.S vaccine versus placebo. The receptors derive from a person aged 18-60 years who received the Ad26.COV2.S COVID-19 vaccine or a placebo. CDR3s include the opening cysteine and the closing phenylalanine or tryptophan. A D gene is named only where the DNA matches it firmly. Expanded clones get a size class; other rows say once, few or many, or leave the size out.

j_call clone_size d_call v_call cdr3_aa cdr3_nt
TRBJ2-7 NA NA TRBV6-5 CASTRWGTDEQYF TGTGCCAGCACCAGATGGGGTACGGACGAGCAGTACTTC
TRBJ2-7 NA NA TRBV11-1 CASSIHPPEQYF TGTGCCAGCAGCATACATCCCCCCGAGCAGTACTTC
TRBJ1-3 NA NA TRBV5-8 CASSWSGSGNTIYF TGTGCCAGCAGCTGGTCGGGGTCTGGAAACACCATATATTTT
TRBJ1-1 NA NA TRBV11-2 CASSSGVWNTEAFF TGTGCCAGCAGCTCGGGGGTTTGGAACACTGAAGCTTTCTTT
TRBJ2-5 NA TRBD2 TRBV23-1 CASSESTRTSGIQETQYF TGCGCCAGCAGTGAATCGACCAGGACTAGCGGGATACAAGAGACCCAGTACTTC
TRBJ2-7 NA TRBD1 TRBV15 CATSSGQGTSEQYF TGTGCCACCAGCAGTGGACAGGGGACGAGCGAGCAGTACTTC
TRBJ1-1 NA NA TRBV15 CATSNWSGYTEAFF TGTGCCACCAGCAACTGGAGTGGGTACACTGAAGCTTTCTTT
TRBJ2-3 NA NA TRBV5-1 CASSLGLSTDTQYF TGCGCCAGCAGCTTGGGACTAAGCACAGATACGCAGTATTTT
TRBJ1-1 NA NA TRBV25-1 CASSELVPPGTEAFF TGTGCCAGCAGTGAATTGGTCCCCCCGGGCACTGAAGCTTTCTTT
TRBJ2-3 NA NA TRBV28 CASSFLVADTQYF TGTGCCAGCAGTTTCCTAGTCGCAGATACGCAGTATTTT
TRBJ2-1 once NA TRBV6-2/TRBV6-3 CASSYLLGFNEQFF TGTGCCAGCAGTTACCTTTTAGGGTTCAATGAGCAGTTCTTC
TRBJ2-7 NA NA TRBV28 CASSPGLSTYEQYF TGTGCCAGCAGCCCGGGACTGTCTACCTACGAGCAGTACTTC
TRBJ2-3 NA NA TRBV18 CASSPPKASAKPFGPDTQYF TGTGCCAGCTCACCACCGAAGGCTAGCGCCAAACCATTTGGGCCGGATACGCAGTATTTT
TRBJ2-1 NA NA TRBV9 CASSVSGEQFF TGTGCCAGCAGCGTATCTGGTGAGCAGTTCTTC
TRBJ2-7 NA NA TRBV5-1 CASSPASSSYEQYF TGCGCCAGCAGCCCGGCCTCAAGCTCCTACGAGCAGTACTTC
TRBJ2-1 NA TRBD2 TRBV27 CASSLRLAKYNEQFF TGTGCCAGCAGTTTGAGACTAGCTAAGTACAATGAGCAGTTCTTC
TRBJ1-1 NA NA TRBV6-5 CASGPPNTEAFF TGTGCCAGCGGTCCTCCGAACACTGAAGCTTTCTTT
TRBJ1-5 NA NA TRBV27 CASSFHLSNQPQHF TGTGCCAGCAGTTTCCACCTTAGCAATCAGCCCCAGCATTTT
TRBJ2-2 NA NA TRBV7-2 CASSLYVGGGGELFF TGTGCCAGCAGCTTATACGTCGGTGGAGGCGGGGAGCTGTTTTTT
TRBJ2-1 once TRBD2 TRBV3-1/TRBV3-2 CASSQVRGSYEQFF TGTGCCAGCAGCCAAGTTCGCGGGAGCTATGAGCAGTTCTTC
TRBJ2-3 NA NA TRBV5-4 CASRGMDTDTQYF TGTGCCAGCAGGGGGATGGACACAGATACGCAGTATTTT
TRBJ2-7 few TRBD2 TRBV5-1 CASSWTSGSGEQYF TGCGCCAGCAGCTGGACTAGCGGGAGCGGCGAGCAGTACTTC
TRBJ2-7 NA NA TRBV5-4 CASSPAGGSYEQYF TGTGCCAGCAGCCCCGCTGGGGGAAGCTACGAGCAGTACTTC
TRBJ2-1 NA TRBD1 TRBV11-2 CASSEETGPSYNEQFF TGTGCCAGCAGCGAGGAGACAGGGCCCTCCTACAATGAGCAGTTCTTC
TRBJ1-6 NA NA TRBV24-1 CATSEGRGSPLHF TGTGCCACCAGTGAGGGACGAGGATCACCCCTCCACTTT
TRBJ1-5 NA NA TRBV18 CASSPRTDQPQHF TGTGCCAGCTCACCCCGTACAGATCAGCCCCAGCATTTT
TRBJ1-5 NA NA TRBV2 CASSDGTYQPQHF TGTGCCAGCAGTGATGGGACTTATCAGCCCCAGCATTTT
TRBJ1-4 NA NA TRBV6-6 CASRLDGGASEKLFF TGTGCCAGCAGACTCGACGGAGGGGCTAGTGAAAAACTGTTTTTT
TRBJ2-3 NA TRBD2 TRBV7-3 CASSLTLAARTDTQYF TGTGCCAGCAGCTTAACGCTAGCGGCCCGCACAGATACGCAGTATTTT
TRBJ1-1 NA NA TRBV29-1 CSARASNGMNTEAFF TGCAGCGCCCGGGCCTCAAACGGTATGAACACTGAAGCTTTCTTT
TRBJ2-1 NA NA TRBV19 CASNPGQFNEQFF TGTGCCAGTAACCCCGGACAGTTTAATGAGCAGTTCTTC
TRBJ2-1 NA NA TRBV30 CAWSVTGIGEQFF TGTGCCTGGAGTGTAACAGGGATAGGCGAGCAGTTCTTC
TRBJ2-1 NA NA TRBV19 CASALGSSYNEQFF TGTGCCAGTGCATTAGGGAGCTCCTACAATGAGCAGTTCTTC
TRBJ2-2 once NA TRBV30 CAWSVRGPNTGELFF TGTGCCTGGAGTGTACGAGGGCCCAACACCGGGGAGCTGTTTTTT
TRBJ2-2 NA TRBD1 TRBV6-6 CASSVVTGPNTGELFF TGTGCCAGCAGTGTGGTGACAGGGCCTAACACCGGGGAGCTGTTTTTT
TRBJ2-5 NA NA TRBV3-1/TRBV3-2 CASSQLPGVFETQYF TGTGCCAGCAGCCAATTACCGGGAGTTTTTGAGACCCAGTACTTC
TRBJ1-3 NA NA TRBV4-1 CASSQEGRFGNTIYF TGCGCCAGCAGCCAAGAGGGGCGGTTTGGAAACACCATATATTTT
TRBJ1-1 NA NA TRBV9 CASSVVMNTEAFF TGTGCCAGCAGCGTAGTAATGAACACTGAAGCTTTCTTT
TRBJ2-1 NA TRBD2 TRBV9 CASSVEPGLAGAGNEQFF TGTGCCAGCAGCGTAGAGCCGGGACTAGCGGGAGCGGGTAATGAGCAGTTCTTC
TRBJ2-1 NA TRBD2 TRBV7-9 CASSLGTSGRNEQFF TGTGCCAGCAGCTTAGGGACTAGCGGAAGGAATGAGCAGTTCTTC
TRBJ2-1 NA TRBD2 TRBV10-3 CAIRLTSGRAGNEQFF TGTGCCATCAGACTGACTAGCGGGAGGGCCGGAAATGAGCAGTTCTTC
TRBJ2-7 NA TRBD2 TRBV5-3 CARSPSREGLDEQYF TGTGCCAGAAGCCCAAGCCGGGAGGGGCTGGACGAGCAGTACTTC